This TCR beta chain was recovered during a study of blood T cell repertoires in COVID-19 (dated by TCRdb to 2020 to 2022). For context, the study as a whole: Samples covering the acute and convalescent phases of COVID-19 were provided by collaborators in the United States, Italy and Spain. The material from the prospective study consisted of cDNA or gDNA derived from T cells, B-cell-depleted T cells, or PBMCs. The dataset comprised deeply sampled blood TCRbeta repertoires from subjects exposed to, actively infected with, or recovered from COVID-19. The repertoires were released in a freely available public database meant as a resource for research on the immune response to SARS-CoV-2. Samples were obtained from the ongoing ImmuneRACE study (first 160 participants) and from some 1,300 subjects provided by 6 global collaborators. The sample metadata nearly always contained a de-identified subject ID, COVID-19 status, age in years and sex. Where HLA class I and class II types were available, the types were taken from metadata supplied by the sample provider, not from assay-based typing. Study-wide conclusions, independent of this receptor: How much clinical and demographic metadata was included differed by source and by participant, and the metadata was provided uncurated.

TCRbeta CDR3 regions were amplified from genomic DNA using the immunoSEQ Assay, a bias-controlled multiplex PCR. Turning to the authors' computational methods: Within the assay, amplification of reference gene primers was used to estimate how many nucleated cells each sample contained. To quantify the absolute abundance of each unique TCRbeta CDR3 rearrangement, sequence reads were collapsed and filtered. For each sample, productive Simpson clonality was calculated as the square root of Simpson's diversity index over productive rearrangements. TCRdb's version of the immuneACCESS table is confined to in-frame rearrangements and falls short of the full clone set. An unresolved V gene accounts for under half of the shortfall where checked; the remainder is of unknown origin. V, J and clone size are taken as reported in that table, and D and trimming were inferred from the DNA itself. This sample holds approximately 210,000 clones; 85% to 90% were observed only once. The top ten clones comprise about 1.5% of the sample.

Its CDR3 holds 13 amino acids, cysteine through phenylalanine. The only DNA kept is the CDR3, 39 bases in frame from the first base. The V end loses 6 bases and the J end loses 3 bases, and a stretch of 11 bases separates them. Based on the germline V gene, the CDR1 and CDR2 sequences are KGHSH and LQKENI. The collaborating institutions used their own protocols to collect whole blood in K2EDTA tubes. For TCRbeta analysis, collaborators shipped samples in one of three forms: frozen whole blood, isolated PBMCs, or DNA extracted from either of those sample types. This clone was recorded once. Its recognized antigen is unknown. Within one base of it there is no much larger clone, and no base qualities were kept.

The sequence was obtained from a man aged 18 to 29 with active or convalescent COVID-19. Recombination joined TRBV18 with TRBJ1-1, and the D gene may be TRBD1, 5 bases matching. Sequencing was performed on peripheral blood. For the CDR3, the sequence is CASSRGRDTEAFF. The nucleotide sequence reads TGTGCCAGCTCCCGAGGCAGGGACACTGAAGCTTTCTTT.